This T cell receptor (beta chain) was sequenced for a study of cytomegalovirus exposure and HLA in healthy donors. The PCR contained 60 Vbeta and 13 Jbeta primers. Libraries were prepared by immunoSEQ multiplex PCR; TCRdb keeps only in-frame clonotypes and omits some of them. Its listing shows some 75,000 clones. CDR1 is LGHNA, CDR2 YNFKEQ, per germline. CDR3 size: 15 residues. The ends were cut back, 1 base at V and 1 base at J, with 10 bases in the middle. The TCR sequence derives from a boy younger than 18 in good health and CMV-seronegative. The sample was PBMCs. V is TRBV4-2 and J is TRBJ1-1; possibly TRBD1 for D (5 bases). The CDR3 DNA reads as TGTGCCAGCAGCCAAGCGGTCGGGGGGAACACTGAAGCTTTCTTT. It is translated as CASSQAVGGNTEAFF.